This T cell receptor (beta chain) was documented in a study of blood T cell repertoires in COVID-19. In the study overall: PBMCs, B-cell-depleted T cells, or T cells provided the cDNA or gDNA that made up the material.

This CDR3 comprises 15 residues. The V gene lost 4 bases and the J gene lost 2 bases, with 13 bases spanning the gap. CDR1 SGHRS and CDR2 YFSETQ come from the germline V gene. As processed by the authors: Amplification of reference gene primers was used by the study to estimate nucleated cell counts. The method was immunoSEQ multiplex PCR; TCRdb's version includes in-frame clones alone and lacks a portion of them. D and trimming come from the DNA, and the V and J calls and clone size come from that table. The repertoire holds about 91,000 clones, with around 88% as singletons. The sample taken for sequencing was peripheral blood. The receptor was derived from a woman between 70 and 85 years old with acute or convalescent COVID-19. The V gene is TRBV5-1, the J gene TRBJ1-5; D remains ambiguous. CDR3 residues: CASSPDSGGNQPQHF. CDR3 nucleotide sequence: TGCGCCAGCAGCCCCGACTCGGGTGGCAATCAGCCCCAGCATTTT.